This T cell receptor beta chain was identified in a study of blood T cells in healthy people across ages. This CDR3 is 14 amino acids long. The J segment lost 5 bases and the V segment lost 6 bases, leaving 10 bases of the junction unmatched. It was with a sample-barcoded 5' primer and a J-beta primer mix that a second PCR of about 7 to 12 cycles was run. TCRdb reanalysed the 5' RACE reads using MiXCR and keeps one entry per CDR3 protein. Of around 1.7 million distinct CDR3 sequences listed, 28% were seen once; the top ten hold less than 9.5%. As regards this clonotype: This may stem from a read error, because a much larger clone lies one nucleotide away.

The sequenced material came from blood. The chain combines TRBV12-3 or TRBV12-4 with TRBJ2-7, with 7 bases matching TRBD1. This TCR derives from a young woman in good health. CDR3 bases: TGTGCCAGCAGCCCCCAGGGGGTTAGGAACGAGCAGTACTTC. Protein product: CASSPQGVRNEQYF.